This T cell receptor beta chain comes out of a study of blood T cells in healthy people across ages. Whole-study findings and limits: Strong correlation linked observed beta diversity and percent naive T cells. When set beside aged donors, long-lived donors presented more naive CD4+ cells and higher diversity. Estimated diversity, derived from one million T cells, was regarded as an underestimate.

The CDR3 consists of 13 residues. Trimming pared 4 bases from V and 9 bases from J, leaving 16 bases between. In germline, CDR1 is SGHNT, CDR2 YENEEA. Extraction of total RNA produced a minimum of 5.5 micrograms from each sample. With a J-beta primer mix and a sample-barcoded 5' primer, a second PCR ran roughly 6 to 12 cycles. TCRdb redid the calling of the 5' RACE reads with MiXCR, one entry per CDR3 protein. The profile shows 710,000 or so distinct CDR3 sequences, about a third of them singletons. As to this clonotype: The antigen is not known. This may arise from a read error, as a much more abundant clone is one base away.

This chain uses TRBV11-3 with TRBJ2-7, with TRBD1 as a possible D gene (6 bases). The sample comprised blood. The TCR was taken from an elderly woman in good health. The CDR3 reads CASSSNTQGTQYF. DNA for the CDR3: TGTGCCAGCAGCTCAAACACACAGGGAACGCAGTACTTC.